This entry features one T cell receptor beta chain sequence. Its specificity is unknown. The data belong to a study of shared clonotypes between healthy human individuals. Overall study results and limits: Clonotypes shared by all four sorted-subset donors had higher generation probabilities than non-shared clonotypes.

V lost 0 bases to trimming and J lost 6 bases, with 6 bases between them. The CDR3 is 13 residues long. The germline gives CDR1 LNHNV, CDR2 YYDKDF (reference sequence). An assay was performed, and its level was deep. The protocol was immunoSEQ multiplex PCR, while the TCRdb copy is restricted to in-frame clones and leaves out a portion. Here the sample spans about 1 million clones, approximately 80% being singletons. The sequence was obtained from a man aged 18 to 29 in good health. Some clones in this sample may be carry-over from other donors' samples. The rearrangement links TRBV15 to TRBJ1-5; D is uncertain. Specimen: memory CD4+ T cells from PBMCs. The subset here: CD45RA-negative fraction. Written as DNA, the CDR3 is TGTGCCACCAGCAGAGATCAAAGTCAGCCCCAGCATTTT. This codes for CATSRDQSQPQHF.